Listed here are 20 T cell receptor beta chains from one sample, sequenced in a study of T cell responses to AZD1222 COVID-19 vaccine. Sequencing used immunoSEQ multiplex PCR; TCRdb keeps in-frame clones, though not all of them. This table holds more than 65,000 clones, less than 90% found once. The sample was peripheral blood, taken on day 0 of AZD1222 vaccination. These receptors were taken from an adult in good health.

Only one count was recorded for this clone. V and J are TRBV7-2 and TRBJ1-1; no clear D. The CDR3 length is 14 residues. Trimming shortened V by 8 bases and J by 1 base, and 14 bases separated the two germline ends. CDR1 and CDR2 from the germline V gene are SGHTA and FQGNSA. The CDR3 is CASRTRHENTEAFF. CDR3 bases: TGTGCCAGCCGGACCAGGCACGAGAACACTGAAGCTTTCTTT.

V gene TRBV7-2 combines with J gene TRBJ2-5; D not certain. This CDR3 contains 13 residues. The V gene lost 1 base and the J gene lost 2 bases, with 5 bases spanning the gap. Germline V CDR1 and CDR2: SGHTA, FQGNSA. The CDR3 sequence is CASSLVGQETQYF. The CDR3 bases are TGTGCCAGCAGCTTAGTTGGACAAGAGACCCAGTACTTC.

This sequence joins TRBV7-9 and TRBJ2-3; 9 bases are shared with TRBD2. The germline CDR1 and CDR2 sequences are SEHNR and FQNEAQ (reference sequence). J gave up 1 base and V 1 base, and 0 bases lay outside the gene matches. The CDR3 contains 15 residues. The chain's CDR3 is CASSLGLAGTDTQYF. Here the CDR3 DNA reads TGTGCCAGCAGCTTAGGACTAGCGGGCACAGATACGCAGTATTTT.

The rearrangement links TRBV10-2 to TRBJ1-6; D gene ambiguous. The V end was cut by 0 bases, the J end by 0 bases, with 6 bases between. Per the germline V gene, CDR1 is WSHSY and CDR2 is SAAADI. The CDR3 contains 16 residues. CDR3 DNA: TGCGCCAGCAGTGAGTCTGGGAGCTCCTATAATTCACCCCTCCACTTT. Encoded protein: CASSESGSSYNSPLHF.

The V call is TRBV10-3, the J call TRBJ2-3, with 8 bases aligning to TRBD1. Germline trimming cut 7 bases from V and 5 bases from J; bases unmatched to any gene: 2. The CDR3 length is 12 residues. Germline loops: CDR1 ENHRY, CDR2 SYGVKD. CDR3: CAINDRGDTQYF. CDR3 DNA: TGTGCCATCAACGACAGGGGAGATACGCAGTATTTT.

V and J are TRBV28 and TRBJ2-7, with D maybe TRBD2 (6 bases). V was trimmed by 7 bases and J by 0 bases, leaving 13 bases between them. Germline-derived CDR1 and CDR2 are MDHEN and SYDVKM. CDR3 size: 14 residues. CDR3 nucleotides: TGTGCCAGCACCCCGGGACTCGACTCCTACGAGCAGTACTTC. It specifies CASTPGLDSYEQYF.

The gene calls are TRBV5-1 and TRBJ1-3; tentative D call: TRBD1 (6 bases). Germline V gene data show CDR1 as SGHRS and CDR2 as YFSETQ. The CDR3 spans 16 residues. The ends were cut back, 3 bases at V and 4 bases at J, with 17 bases in the middle. The CDR3 DNA reads TGCGCCAGCAGCTCATCAATTCAGGGGTCGGGAAACACCATATATTTT. Protein sequence: CASSSSIQGSGNTIYF. The entire variable domain, with the rest obtained from reference TRBV5-1 and TRBJ1-3, is as follows: KAGVTQTPRYLIKTRGQQVTLSCSPISGHRSVSWYQQTPGQGLQFLFEYFSETQRNKGNFPGRFSGRQFSNSRSEMNVSTLELGDSALYLCASSSSIQGSGNTIYFGEGSWLTVV.

V usage is TRBV9 and J usage is TRBJ1-1, with D possibly TRBD1 on 5 matching bases. The CDR3 extends over 14 amino acids. The V and J ends lost 4 bases and 4 bases respectively, with 14 bases between them. Looked up from germline, CDR1 is SGDLS and CDR2 is YYNGEE. CDR3 nucleotide sequence: TGTGCCAGCAGCCCGGGACCCGGTGGCACTGAAGCTTTCTTT. Its translation: CASSPGPGGTEAFF.

The chain carries TRBV5-1 and TRBJ2-7; D is undetermined. V was shortened by 1 base and J by 6 bases, with 17 bases between the two germline ends. CDR3 length: 15 amino acids. CDR1 and CDR2 from the germline V gene are SGHRS and YFSETQ. The CDR3 nucleotides are TGCGCCAGCAGCTTGAATAGGGTTGGGTCGGGCGAGCAGTACTTC. It encodes CASSLNRVGSGEQYF.

The V call is TRBV9, the J call TRBJ2-5; D tentatively reads TRBD1 or TRBD2 (5 bases each). Trimming stripped 4 bases from V and 4 bases from J, with 14 bases between. CDR1 and CDR2 from the germline V gene are SGDLS and YYNGEE. The CDR3 contains 14 residues. Here the CDR3 DNA reads TGTGCCAGCAGCATCGGGACCGAGGGAGAGACCCAGTACTTC. Encoded protein: CASSIGTEGETQYF. Using reference TRBV9 and TRBJ2-5 for the parts outside the CDR3, the full variable domain is DSGVTQTPKHLITATGQRVTLRCSPRSGDLSVYWYQQSLDQGLQFLIQYYNGEERAKGNILERFSAQQFPDLHSELNLSSLELGDSALYFCASSIGTEGETQYFGPGTRLLVL.

In its sample, this clone was seen once. V usage is TRBV5-1 and J usage is TRBJ2-3, with 8 bases matching TRBD2. CDR3 size: 14 residues. Germline CDR1 SGHRS, CDR2 YFSETQ. V was clipped by 5 bases and J by 10 bases; unmatched bases: 12. Here the CDR3 DNA reads TGCGCCAGCAGTCGGGGGGGCGCCTTTGATGCGCAGTATTTT. It codes for CASSRGGAFDAQYF.

This clone was counted a few times. The rearrangement joins TRBV12-3 or TRBV12-4 to TRBJ1-3; possible D gene TRBD1, 6 bases. The CDR3 consists of 13 residues. Trimming stripped 4 bases from V and 4 bases from J, with 8 bases between. The CDR3 nucleotides read TGTGCCAGCAGTTCTGGGGGCGGAAACACCATATATTTT. Translation gives CASSSGGGNTIYF.

V gene TRBV6-5 combines with J gene TRBJ2-7; D call uncertain. Germline CDR1 is MNHEY and CDR2 is SVGAGI. V lost 5 bases to trimming and J lost 7 bases, with 9 bases between them. The CDR3 runs 11 residues. In nucleotides, the CDR3 is TGTGCCAGCAGTACCACTGGAGAGCAGTACTTC. Its translation: CASSTTGEQYF.

The chain has TRBV7-9 and TRBJ2-2; no reliable D call. V was trimmed by 1 base and J by 6 bases, leaving 12 bases between them. Germline CDR1 and CDR2: SEHNR and FQNEAQ (reference sequence). This CDR3 comprises 15 residues. The CDR3 region has the DNA TGTGCCAGCAGCTTAGAGTTTTTGGGCGCCGGGGAGCTGTTTTTT. It is translated as CASSLEFLGAGELFF.

This chain connects TRBV3-1 (or the pseudogene TRBV3-2) to TRBJ1-1; 7 bases map to TRBD1. J gave up 4 bases and V 3 bases, and 8 bases lay outside the gene matches. Germline V gene data show CDR1 as LGHDT and CDR2 as YNNKEL (reference sequence). The CDR3 has 15 amino acids. CDR3 bases: TGTGCCAGCAGCCAGTACCAGGGGGGTACCACTGAAGCTTTCTTT. It specifies CASSQYQGGTTEAFF.

With regard to this clone: It is unclear where the CDR3 begins or ends on the DNA, so no DNA is shown, and the CDR3 is as TCRdb lists it. The V call is TRBV30, the J call TRBJ2-7. CDR1 is GTSNPN, CDR2 SVGIG, per germline (reference sequence). The CDR3 is made up of 11 amino acids, end residues included. CDR3 sequence reads: CAWGAGSGLDF.

The chain employs TRBV20-1 and TRBJ2-3; no definite D call. Trimming left V 3 bases short and J 1 base short, with 8 bases between. The CDR3 loop spans 13 amino acids. Germline lookup yields CDR1 DFQATT and CDR2 SNEGSKA (reference sequence). CDR3 protein: CSASLQGTDTQYF. CDR3 in DNA: TGCAGTGCTAGTCTCCAGGGCACAGATACGCAGTATTTT.

The chain joins TRBV28 to TRBJ1-2, with 10 bases identical to TRBD1. The CDR3 runs to 15 residues. Germline CDR1 is MDHEN and CDR2 is SYDVKM. Trimming at V came to 6 bases and at J to 4 bases, leaving 8 bases not matched to a gene. The CDR3 nucleotides are TGTGCCAGCAGCCTGGACAGGGGGAAGGGCTATGGCTACACCTTC. Translation gives CASSLDRGKGYGYTF.

The chain couples TRBV5-6 to TRBJ1-1; D is ambiguous. The CDR3 extends over 9 amino acids. Germline assignment: CDR1 SGHDT and CDR2 YYEEEE. V was cut by 8 bases and J by 9 bases, with 8 bases left in between. The DNA of the CDR3 is TGTGCCAGTACCGCGAAAGCTTTCTTT. Protein product: CASTAKAFF.

The chain joins TRBV5-5 to TRBJ1-5; unclear D gene. The CDR3 length is 13 residues. Germline lookup yields CDR1 SGHKS and CDR2 YYEKEE (reference sequence). V was clipped by 2 bases and J by 4 bases, with 7 bases between them. This CDR3 reads CASSFTDNQPQHF. Here the CDR3 DNA reads TGTGCCAGCAGCTTTACGGATAATCAGCCCCAGCATTTT.